This T cell receptor beta chain emerged from a study of cytomegalovirus exposure and HLA in healthy donors. Per the germline V gene, CDR1 is MGHRA and CDR2 is YSYEKL. Trimming cost V 4 bases and J 6 bases; bases outside gene matches: 10. The CDR3 runs 15 residues. PCR used 60 Vbeta primers and 13 Jbeta primers. TCRdb keeps only in-frame clones here, not all; method: immunoSEQ multiplex PCR. The table has 150,000 to 200,000 clones, 70% to 80% seen once. Regarding this clone: Its specificity is unknown.

The study's findings and limits: Roughly uniform depth of sequencing across donors was assumed in presence/absence analyses. With high specificity and sensitivity, the classifier reportedly diagnosed cytomegalovirus status. Most TCR sequences were rare, but some public TCRs occurred in many donors.

The chain carries TRBV4-1 and TRBJ1-2; 8 nucleotides line up with TRBD1. This receptor was obtained from a male donor in good health and CMV-seronegative. Sequencing used PBMCs. The CDR3: CASSPATGAKDGYTF. The CDR3 DNA is TGCGCCAGCAGCCCGGCGACAGGGGCCAAGGATGGCTACACCTTC.